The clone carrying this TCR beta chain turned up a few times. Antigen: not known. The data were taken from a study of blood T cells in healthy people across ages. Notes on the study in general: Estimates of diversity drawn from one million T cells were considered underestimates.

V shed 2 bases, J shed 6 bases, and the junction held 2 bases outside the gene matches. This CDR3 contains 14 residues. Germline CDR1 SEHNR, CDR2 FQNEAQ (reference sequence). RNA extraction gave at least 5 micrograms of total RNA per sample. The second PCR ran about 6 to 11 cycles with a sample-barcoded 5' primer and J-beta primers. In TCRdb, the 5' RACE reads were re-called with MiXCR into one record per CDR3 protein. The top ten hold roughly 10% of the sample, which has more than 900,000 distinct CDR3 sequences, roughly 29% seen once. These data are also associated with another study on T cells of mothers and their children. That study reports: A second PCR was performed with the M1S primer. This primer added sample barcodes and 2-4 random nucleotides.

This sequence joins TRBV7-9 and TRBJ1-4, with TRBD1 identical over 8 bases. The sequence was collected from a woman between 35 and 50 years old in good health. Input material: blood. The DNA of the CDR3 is TGTGCCAGCAGCTTATCAGGGGGCGATGAAAAACTGTTTTTT. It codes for CASSLSGGDEKLFF.